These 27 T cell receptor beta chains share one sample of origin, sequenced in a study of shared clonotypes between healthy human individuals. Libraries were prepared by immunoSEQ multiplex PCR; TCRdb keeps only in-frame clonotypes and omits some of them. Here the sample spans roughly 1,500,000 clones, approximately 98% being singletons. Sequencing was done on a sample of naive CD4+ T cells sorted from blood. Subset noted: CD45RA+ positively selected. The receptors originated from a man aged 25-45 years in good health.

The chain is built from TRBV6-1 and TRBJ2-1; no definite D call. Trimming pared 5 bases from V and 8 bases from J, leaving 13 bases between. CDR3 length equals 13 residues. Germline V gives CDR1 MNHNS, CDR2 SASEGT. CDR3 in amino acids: CASSQRPWDEQFF. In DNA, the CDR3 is TGTGCCAGCAGTCAGAGACCCTGGGATGAGCAGTTCTTC.

The CDR3 nucleotides read TGCGCCAGCAGCCAAGGACTAGCGGGAGTCGCTGAGCAGTTCTTC. Its translation is CASSQGLAGVAEQFF. The rearrangement uses TRBV5-1 and TRBJ2-1; TRBD2 agrees at 13 bases. The CDR3 totals 15 residues. Per germline, CDR1 SGHRS and CDR2 YFSETQ. The J segment lost 9 bases and the V segment lost 4 bases, leaving 7 bases of the junction unmatched.

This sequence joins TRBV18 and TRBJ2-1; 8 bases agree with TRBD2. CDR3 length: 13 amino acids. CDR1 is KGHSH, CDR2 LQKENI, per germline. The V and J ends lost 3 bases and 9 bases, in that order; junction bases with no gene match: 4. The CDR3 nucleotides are TGTGCCAGCTCACCTGGACTAGCAGGTGAGCAGTTCTTC. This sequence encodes CASSPGLAGEQFF.

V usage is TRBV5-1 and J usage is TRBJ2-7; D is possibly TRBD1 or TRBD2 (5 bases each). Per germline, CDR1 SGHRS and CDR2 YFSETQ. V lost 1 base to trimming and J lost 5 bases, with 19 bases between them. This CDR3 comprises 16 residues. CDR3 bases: TGCGCCAGCAGCTTGAACGGGGCCGTACCTGTCCACGAGCAGTACTTC. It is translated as CASSLNGAVPVHEQYF. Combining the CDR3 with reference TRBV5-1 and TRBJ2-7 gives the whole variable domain KAGVTQTPRYLIKTRGQQVTLSCSPISGHRSVSWYQQTPGQGLQFLFEYFSETQRNKGNFPGRFSGRQFSNSRSEMNVSTLELGDSALYLCASSLNGAVPVHEQYFGPGTRLTVT.

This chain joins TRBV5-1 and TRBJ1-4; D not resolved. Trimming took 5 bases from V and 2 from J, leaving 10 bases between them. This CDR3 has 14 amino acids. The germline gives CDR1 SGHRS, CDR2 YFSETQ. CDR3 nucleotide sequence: TGCGCCAGCAGGCCGTCTTTTACTAATGAAAAACTGTTTTTT. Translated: CASRPSFTNEKLFF.

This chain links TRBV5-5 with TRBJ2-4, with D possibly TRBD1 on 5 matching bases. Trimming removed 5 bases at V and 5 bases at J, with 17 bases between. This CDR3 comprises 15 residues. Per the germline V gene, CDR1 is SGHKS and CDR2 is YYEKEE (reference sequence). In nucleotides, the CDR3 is TGTGCCAGCAGACCAAACCCTGGGGCGGAAAACATTCAGTACTTC. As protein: CASRPNPGAENIQYF.

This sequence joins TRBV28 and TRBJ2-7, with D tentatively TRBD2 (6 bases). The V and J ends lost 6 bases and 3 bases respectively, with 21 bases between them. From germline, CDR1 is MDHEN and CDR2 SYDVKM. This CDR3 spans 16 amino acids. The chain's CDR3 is CASSTLLARTGYEQYF. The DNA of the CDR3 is TGTGCCAGCAGCACCCTACTAGCTAGGACCGGCTACGAGCAGTACTTC.

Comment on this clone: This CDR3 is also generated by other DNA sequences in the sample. The CDR3 nucleotides are TGTGCCAGCAGCTTAGGGGTCTACGAGCAGTACTTC. Its translation: CASSLGVYEQYF. V gene TRBV7-9 combines with J gene TRBJ2-7; D gene unclear. Between the trimmed V and J ends, which lost 1 base and 3 bases, there was a span of 4 bases. The V gene's germline CDR1 is SEHNR and CDR2 FQNEAQ (reference sequence). This CDR3 is built from 12 residues.

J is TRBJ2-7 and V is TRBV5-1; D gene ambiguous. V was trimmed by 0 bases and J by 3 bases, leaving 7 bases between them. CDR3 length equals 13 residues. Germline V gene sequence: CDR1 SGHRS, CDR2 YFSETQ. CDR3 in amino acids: CASSLERFYEQYF. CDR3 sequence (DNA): TGCGCCAGCAGCTTGGAAAGATTCTACGAGCAGTACTTC.

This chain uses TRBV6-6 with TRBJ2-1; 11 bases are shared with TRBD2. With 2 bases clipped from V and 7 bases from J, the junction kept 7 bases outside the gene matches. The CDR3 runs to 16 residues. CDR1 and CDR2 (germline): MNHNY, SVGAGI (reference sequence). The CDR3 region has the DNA TGTGCCAGCAGTTACATTACTAGCGGGAGAAGGAATGAGCAGTTCTTC. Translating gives CASSYITSGRRNEQFF.

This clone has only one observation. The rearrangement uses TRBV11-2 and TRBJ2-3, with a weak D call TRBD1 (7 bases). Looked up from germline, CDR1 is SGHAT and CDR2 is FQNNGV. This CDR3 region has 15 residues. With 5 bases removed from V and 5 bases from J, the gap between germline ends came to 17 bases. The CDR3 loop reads CASSDRGTVGDTQYF. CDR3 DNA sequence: TGTGCCAGCAGCGACCGGGGGACAGTGGGAGATACGCAGTATTTT.

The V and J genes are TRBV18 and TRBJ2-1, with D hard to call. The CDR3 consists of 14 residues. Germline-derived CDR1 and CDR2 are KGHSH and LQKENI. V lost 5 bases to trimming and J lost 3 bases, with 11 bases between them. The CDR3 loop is CASSATTVYNEQFF. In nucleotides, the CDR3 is TGTGCCAGCTCAGCCACTACAGTCTACAATGAGCAGTTCTTC.

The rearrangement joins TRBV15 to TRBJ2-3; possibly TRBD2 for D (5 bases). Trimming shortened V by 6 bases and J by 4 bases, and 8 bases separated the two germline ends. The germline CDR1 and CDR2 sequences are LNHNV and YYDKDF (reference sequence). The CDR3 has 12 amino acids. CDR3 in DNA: TGTGCCACCAGACGGACTTCAGATACGCAGTATTTT. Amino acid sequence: CATRRTSDTQYF.

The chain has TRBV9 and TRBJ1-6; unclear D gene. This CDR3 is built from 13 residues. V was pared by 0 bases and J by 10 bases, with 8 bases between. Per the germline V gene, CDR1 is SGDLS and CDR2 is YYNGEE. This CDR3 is CASSVAAGSPLHF. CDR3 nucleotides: TGTGCCAGCAGCGTAGCCGCTGGCTCACCCCTCCACTTT. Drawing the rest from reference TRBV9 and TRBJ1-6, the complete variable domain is DSGVTQTPKHLITATGQRVTLRCSPRSGDLSVYWYQQSLDQGLQFLIQYYNGEERAKGNILERFSAQQFPDLHSELNLSSLELGDSALYFCASSVAAGSPLHFGNGTRLTVT.

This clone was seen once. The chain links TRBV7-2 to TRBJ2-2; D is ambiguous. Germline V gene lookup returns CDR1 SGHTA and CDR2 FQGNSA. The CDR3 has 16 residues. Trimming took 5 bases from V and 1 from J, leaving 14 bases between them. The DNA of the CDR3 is TGTGCCAGCAGCCGGATGATGACGGGGAACACCGGGGAGCTGTTTTTT. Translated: CASSRMMTGNTGELFF.

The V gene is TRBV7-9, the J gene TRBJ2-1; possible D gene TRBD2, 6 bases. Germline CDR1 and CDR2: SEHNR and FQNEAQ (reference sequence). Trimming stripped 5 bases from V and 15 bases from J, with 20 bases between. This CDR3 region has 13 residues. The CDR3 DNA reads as TGTGCCAGCAGCCGGCTAGAGCGGAGGAGGGTGTTCTTC. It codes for CASSRLERRRVFF.

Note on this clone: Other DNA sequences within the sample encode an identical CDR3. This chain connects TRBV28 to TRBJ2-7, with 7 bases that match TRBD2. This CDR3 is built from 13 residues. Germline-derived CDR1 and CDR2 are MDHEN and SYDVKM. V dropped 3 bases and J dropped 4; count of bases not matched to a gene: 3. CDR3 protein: CASSFGGWYEQYF. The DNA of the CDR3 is TGTGCCAGCAGTTTCGGGGGGTGGTACGAGCAGTACTTC.

CDR3: CASSPGAPSNQPQHF. The DNA for the CDR3 is TGTGCCAGCTCACCTGGGGCACCTAGCAATCAGCCCCAGCATTTT. The chain has TRBV18 and TRBJ1-5, with D perhaps TRBD1 (5 bases). V dropped 3 bases and J dropped 0 bases, with 9 bases sitting between them. CDR1 KGHSH and CDR2 LQKENI come from the germline V gene. CDR3 length equals 15 residues.

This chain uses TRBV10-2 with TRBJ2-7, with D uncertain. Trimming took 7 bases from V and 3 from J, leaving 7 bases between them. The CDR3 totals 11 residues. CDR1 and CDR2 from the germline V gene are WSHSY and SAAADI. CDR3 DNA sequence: TGCGCCAGCAAGGAACTCTACGAGCAGTACTTC. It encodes CASKELYEQYF.

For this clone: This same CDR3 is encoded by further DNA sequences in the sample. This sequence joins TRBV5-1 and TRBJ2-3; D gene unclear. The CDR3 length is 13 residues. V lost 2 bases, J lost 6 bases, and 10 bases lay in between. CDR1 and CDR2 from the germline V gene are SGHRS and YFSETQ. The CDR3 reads CASSLVPSDTQYF. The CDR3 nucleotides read TGCGCCAGCAGCTTAGTCCCCAGTGATACGCAGTATTTT.

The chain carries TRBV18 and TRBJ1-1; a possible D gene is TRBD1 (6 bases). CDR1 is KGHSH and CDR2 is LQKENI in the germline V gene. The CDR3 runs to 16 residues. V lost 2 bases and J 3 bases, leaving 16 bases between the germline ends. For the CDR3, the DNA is TGTGCCAGCTCACCAACTCGGGGGGCGCGGGACACTGAAGCTTTCTTT. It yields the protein CASSPTRGARDTEAFF. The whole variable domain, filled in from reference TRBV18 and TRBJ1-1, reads NAGVMQNPRHLVRRRGQEARLRCSPMKGHSHVYWYRQLPEEGLKFMVYLQKENIIDESGMPKERFSAEFPKEGPSILRIQQVVRGDSAAYFCASSPTRGARDTEAFFGQGTRLTVV.

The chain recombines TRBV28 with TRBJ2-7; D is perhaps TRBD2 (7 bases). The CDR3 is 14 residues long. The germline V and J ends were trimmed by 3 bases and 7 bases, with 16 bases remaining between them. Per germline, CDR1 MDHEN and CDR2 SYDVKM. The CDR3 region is CASSLGGRFREQYF. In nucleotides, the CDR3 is TGTGCCAGCAGTTTGGGGGGGCGTTTTCGGGAGCAGTACTTC.

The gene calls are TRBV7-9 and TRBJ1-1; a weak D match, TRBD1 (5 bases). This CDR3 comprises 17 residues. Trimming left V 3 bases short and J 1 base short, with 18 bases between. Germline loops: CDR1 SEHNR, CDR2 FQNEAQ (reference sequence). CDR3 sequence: CASSLYPPREENTEAFF. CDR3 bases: TGTGCCAGCAGCTTGTACCCACCCAGGGAGGAGAACACTGAAGCTTTCTTT. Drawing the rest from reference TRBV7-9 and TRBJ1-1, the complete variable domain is DTGVSQNPRHKITKRGQNVTFRCDPISEHNRLYWYRQTLGQGPEFLTYFQNEAQLEKSRLLSDRFSAERPKGSFSTLEIQRTEQGDSAMYLCASSLYPPREENTEAFFGQGTRLTVV.

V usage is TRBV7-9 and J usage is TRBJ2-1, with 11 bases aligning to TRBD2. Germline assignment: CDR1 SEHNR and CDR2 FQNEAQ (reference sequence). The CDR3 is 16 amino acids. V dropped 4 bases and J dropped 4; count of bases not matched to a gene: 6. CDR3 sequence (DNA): TGTGCCAGCAGCTCGGGACTAGCGGATGTATACAATGAGCAGTTCTTC. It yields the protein CASSSGLADVYNEQFF.

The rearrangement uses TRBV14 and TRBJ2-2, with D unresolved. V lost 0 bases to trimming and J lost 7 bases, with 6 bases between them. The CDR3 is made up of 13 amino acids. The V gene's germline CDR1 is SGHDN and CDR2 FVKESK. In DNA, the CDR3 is TGTGCCAGCAGCCAAGAAACGGGCGGGGAGCTGTTTTTT. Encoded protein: CASSQETGGELFF. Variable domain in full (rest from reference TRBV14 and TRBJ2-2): EAGVTQFPSHSVIEKGQTVTLRCDPISGHDNLYWYRRVMGKEIKFLLHFVKESKQDESGMPNNRFLAERTGGTYSTLKVQPAELEDSGVYFCASSQETGGELFFGEGSRLTVL.

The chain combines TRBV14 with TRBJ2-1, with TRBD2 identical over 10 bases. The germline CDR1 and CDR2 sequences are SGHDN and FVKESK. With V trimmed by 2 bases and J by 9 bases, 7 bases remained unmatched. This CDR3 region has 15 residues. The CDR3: CASSQTLAGSGEQFF. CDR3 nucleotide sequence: TGTGCCAGCAGCCAAACACTAGCGGGATCGGGTGAGCAGTTCTTC.

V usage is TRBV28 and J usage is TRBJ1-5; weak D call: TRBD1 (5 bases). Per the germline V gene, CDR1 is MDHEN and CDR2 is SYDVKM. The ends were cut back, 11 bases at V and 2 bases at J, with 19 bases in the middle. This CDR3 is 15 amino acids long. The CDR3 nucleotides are TGTGCCGCTATTGGGGCCAACTTGGGCAATCAGCCCCAGCATTTT. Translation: CAAIGANLGNQPQHF.